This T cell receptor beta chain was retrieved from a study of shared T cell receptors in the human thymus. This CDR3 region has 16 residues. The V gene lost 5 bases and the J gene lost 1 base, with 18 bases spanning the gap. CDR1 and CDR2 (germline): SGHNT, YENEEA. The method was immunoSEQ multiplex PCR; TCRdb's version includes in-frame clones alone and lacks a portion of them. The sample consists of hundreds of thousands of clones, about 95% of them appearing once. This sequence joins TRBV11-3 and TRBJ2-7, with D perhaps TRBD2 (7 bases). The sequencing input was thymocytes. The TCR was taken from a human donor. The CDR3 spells CASSPKGGDRSYEQYF. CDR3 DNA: TGTGCCAGCAGCCCAAAAGGGGGGGACCGATCCTACGAGCAGTACTTC.